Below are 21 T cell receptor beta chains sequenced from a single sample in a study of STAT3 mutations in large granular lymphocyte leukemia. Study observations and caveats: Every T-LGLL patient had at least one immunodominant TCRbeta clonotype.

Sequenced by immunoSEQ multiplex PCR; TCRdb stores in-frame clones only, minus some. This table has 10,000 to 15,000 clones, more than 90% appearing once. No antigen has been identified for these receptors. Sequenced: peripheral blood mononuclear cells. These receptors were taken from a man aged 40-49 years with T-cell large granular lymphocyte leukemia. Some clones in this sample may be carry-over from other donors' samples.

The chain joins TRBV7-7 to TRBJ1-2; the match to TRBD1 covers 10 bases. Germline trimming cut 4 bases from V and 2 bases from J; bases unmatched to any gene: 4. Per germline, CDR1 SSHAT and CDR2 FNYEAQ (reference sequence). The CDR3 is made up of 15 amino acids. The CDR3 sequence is CASSSGGQGNYGYTF. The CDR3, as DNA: TGTGCCAGCAGCTCCGGGGGACAGGGGAACTATGGCTACACCTTC.

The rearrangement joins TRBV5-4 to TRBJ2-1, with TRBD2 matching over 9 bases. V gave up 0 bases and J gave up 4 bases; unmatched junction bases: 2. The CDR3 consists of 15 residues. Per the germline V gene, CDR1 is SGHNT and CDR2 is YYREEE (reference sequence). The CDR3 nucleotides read TGTGCCAGCAGCTTGGGCGGGGGGGCTTACAATGAGCAGTTCTTC. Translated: CASSLGGGAYNEQFF.

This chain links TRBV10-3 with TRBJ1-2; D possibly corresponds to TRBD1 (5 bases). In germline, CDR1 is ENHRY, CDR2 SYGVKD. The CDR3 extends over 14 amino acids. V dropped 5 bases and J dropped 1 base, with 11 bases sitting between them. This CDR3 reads CAISTLGVNYGYTF. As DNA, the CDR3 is TGTGCCATCAGTACCCTGGGGGTTAACTATGGCTACACCTTC.

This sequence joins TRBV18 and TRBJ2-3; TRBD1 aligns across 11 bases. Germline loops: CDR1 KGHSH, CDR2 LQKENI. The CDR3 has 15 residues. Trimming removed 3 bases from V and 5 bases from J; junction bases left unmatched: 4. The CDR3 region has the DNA TGTGCCAGCTCACCGGACAGGGGGCATCAAGATACGCAGTATTTT. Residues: CASSPDRGHQDTQYF.

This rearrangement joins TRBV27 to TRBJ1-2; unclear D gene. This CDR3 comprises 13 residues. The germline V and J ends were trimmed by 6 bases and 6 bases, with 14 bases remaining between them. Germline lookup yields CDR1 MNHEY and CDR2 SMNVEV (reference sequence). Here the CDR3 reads CASSPEARHGYTF. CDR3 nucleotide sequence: TGTGCCAGCAGCCCCGAGGCTAGACATGGCTACACCTTC.

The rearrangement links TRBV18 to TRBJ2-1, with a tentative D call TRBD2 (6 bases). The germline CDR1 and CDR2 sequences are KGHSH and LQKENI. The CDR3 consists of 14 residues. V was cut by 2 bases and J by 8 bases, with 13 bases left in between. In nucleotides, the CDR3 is TGTGCCAGCTCACCAACTCCTAGCGCCCATGAGCAGTTCTTC. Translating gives CASSPTPSAHEQFF. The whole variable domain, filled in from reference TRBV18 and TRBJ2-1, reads NAGVMQNPRHLVRRRGQEARLRCSPMKGHSHVYWYRQLPEEGLKFMVYLQKENIIDESGMPKERFSAEFPKEGPSILRIQQVVRGDSAAYFCASSPTPSAHEQFFGPGTRLTVL.

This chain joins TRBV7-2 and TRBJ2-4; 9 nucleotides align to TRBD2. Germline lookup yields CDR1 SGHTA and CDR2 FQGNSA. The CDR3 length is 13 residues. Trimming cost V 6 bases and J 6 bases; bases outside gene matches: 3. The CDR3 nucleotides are TGTGCCAGCAGGTTTAGCGGGGGAAACATTCAGTACTTC. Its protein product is CASRFSGGNIQYF.

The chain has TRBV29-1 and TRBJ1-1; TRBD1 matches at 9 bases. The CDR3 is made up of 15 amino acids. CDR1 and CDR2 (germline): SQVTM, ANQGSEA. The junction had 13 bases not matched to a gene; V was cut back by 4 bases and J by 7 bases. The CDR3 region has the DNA TGCAGCGTTGGAACGAGGACAGGGGAAGGGAATGAAGCTTTCTTT. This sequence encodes CSVGTRTGEGNEAFF.

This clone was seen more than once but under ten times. CDR3 nucleotide sequence: TGTGCCAGCACCATTGGGACAACGAACACCGGGGAGCTGTTTTTT. As protein: CASTIGTTNTGELFF. V usage is TRBV7-9 and J usage is TRBJ2-2, with D possibly matching TRBD1 (6 bases). The CDR3 spans 15 residues. V lost 7 bases and J lost 0, with 12 bases in between. Per germline, CDR1 SEHNR and CDR2 FQNEAQ (reference sequence).

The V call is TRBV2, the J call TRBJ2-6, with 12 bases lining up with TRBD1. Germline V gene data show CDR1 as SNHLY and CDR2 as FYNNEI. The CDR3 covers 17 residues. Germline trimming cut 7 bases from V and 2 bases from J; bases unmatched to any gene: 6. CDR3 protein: CASNPGQGATGANVLTF. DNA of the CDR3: TGTGCCAGCAACCCGGGACAGGGGGCCACTGGGGCCAACGTCCTGACTTTC. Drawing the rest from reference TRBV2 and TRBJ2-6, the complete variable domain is EPEVTQTPSHQVTQMGQEVILRCVPISNHLYFYWYRQILGQKVEFLVSFYNNEISEKSEIFDDQFSVERPDGSNFTLKIRSTKLEDSAMYFCASNPGQGATGANVLTFGAGSRLTVL.

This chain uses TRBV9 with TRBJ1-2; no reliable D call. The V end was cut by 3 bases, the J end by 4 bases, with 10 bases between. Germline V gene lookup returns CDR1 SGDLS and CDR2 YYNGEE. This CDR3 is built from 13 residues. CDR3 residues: CASSATSGYGYTF. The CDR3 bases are TGTGCCAGCAGCGCAACTTCGGGCTATGGCTACACCTTC. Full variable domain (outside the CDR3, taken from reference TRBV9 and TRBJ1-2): DSGVTQTPKHLITATGQRVTLRCSPRSGDLSVYWYQQSLDQGLQFLIQYYNGEERAKGNILERFSAQQFPDLHSELNLSSLELGDSALYFCASSATSGYGYTFGSGTRLTVV.

The CDR3 DNA is TGTGCCAGCAAGGCCCCGGGGCTGGATACGCAGTATTTT. It codes for CASKAPGLDTQYF. The rearrangement joins TRBV6-5 to TRBJ2-3; D is tentatively TRBD1 or TRBD2 (5 bases each). The germline V gene has CDR1 MNHEY and CDR2 SVGAGI. V shed 7 bases and J shed 6 bases, with 14 bases lying between them. The CDR3 totals 13 residues.

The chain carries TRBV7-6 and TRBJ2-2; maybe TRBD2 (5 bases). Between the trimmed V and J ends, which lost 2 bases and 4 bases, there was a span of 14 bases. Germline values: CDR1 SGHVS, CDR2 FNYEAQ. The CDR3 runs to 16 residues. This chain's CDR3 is CASSLIGGGSTGELFF. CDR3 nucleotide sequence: TGTGCCAGCAGCTTAATAGGTGGAGGAAGCACCGGGGAGCTGTTTTTT.

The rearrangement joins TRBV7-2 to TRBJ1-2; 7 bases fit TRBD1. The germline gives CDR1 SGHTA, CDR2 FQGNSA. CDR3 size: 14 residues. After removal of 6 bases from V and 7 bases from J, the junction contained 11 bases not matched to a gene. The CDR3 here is CASSSQFQGGGYTF. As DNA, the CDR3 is TGTGCCAGCAGTTCTCAATTTCAGGGGGGTGGCTACACCTTC.

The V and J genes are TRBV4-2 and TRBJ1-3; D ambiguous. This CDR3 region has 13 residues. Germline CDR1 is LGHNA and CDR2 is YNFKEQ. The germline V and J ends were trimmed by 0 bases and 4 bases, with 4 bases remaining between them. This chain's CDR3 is CASSQDSGNTIYF. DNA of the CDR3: TGTGCCAGCAGCCAAGACAGCGGAAACACCATATATTTT.

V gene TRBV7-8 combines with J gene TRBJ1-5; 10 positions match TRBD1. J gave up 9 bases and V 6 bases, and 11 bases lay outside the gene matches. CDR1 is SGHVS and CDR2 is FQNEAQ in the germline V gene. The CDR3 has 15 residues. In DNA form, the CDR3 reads TGTGCCAGCAGTTACGGGGGACAGGGGCGGTTGCCCCAGCATTTT. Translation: CASSYGGQGRLPQHF.

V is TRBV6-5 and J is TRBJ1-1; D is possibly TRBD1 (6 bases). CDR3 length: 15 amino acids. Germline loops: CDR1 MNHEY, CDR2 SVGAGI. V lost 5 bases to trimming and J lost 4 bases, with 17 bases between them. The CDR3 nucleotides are TGTGCCAGCAGTCCCCAGGGGCCACGGGGCACTGAAGCTTTCTTT. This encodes CASSPQGPRGTEAFF.

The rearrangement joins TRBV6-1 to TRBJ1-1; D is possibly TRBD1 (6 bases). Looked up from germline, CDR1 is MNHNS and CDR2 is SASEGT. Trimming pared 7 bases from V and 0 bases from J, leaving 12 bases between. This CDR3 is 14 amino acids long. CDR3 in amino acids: CASIGGGLNTEAFF. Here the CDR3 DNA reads TGTGCCAGCATTGGGGGCGGGTTGAACACTGAAGCTTTCTTT.

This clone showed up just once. The CDR3: CASRNGGNDSPLHF. The CDR3 DNA sequence: TGTGCCAGCAGAAACGGGGGGAATGATTCACCCCTCCACTTT. The chain uses TRBV6-5 and TRBJ1-6; D might be TRBD1 (5 bases). This CDR3 spans 14 amino acids. The V gene's germline CDR1 is MNHEY and CDR2 SVGAGI. The V and J ends lost 6 bases and 8 bases respectively, with 14 bases between them.

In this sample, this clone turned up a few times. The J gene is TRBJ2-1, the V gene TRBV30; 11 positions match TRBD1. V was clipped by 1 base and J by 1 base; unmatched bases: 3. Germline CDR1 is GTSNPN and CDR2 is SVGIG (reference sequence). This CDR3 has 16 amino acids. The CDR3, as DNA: TGTGCCTGGAGTGGAGGACAGGGGGCTTCCTACAATGAGCAGTTCTTC. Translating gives CAWSGGQGASYNEQFF.

The DNA for the CDR3 is TGCAGCGCAGTTCCCAGTACAGATACGCAGTATTTT. It codes for CSAVPSTDTQYF. V usage is TRBV29-1 and J usage is TRBJ2-3; D gene ambiguous. V was pared by 7 bases and J by 3 bases, with 11 bases between. The CDR3 is 12 amino acids. CDR1 SQVTM and CDR2 ANQGSEA come from the germline V gene.